This is a list of T cell receptor beta chains from one sample in a study of blood T cell repertoires in COVID-19. Data came from immunoSEQ multiplex PCR; TCRdb stores just in-frame clones and leaves some out. The table records over 250,000 clones, 89% of them present only once. Sequenced sample: peripheral blood. The receptors derive from a man aged 45-60 years with acute or convalescent COVID-19. Both conserved end residues are part of each CDR3. D genes are given only for firm matches. Some rows have no size entry. The others give once, few or many, or a class for an expanded clone.

TRBV6-5	TRBJ2-7	-	-	CASSQRGTYEQYF	TGTGCCAGCAGTCAGAGGGGGACCTACGAGCAGTACTTC
TRBV6-5	TRBJ2-7	-	TRBD2	CAAGPPAGDFYEQYF	TGTGCCGCAGGGCCTCCGGCGGGGGACTTTTACGAGCAGTACTTC
TRBV11-3	TRBJ2-3	once	TRBD1	CASSSRQGLTDTQYF	TGTGCCAGCAGCTCCCGACAGGGCCTCACAGATACGCAGTATTTT
TRBV6-2/TRBV6-3	TRBJ1-2	-	TRBD1	CASSLRTGANYGYTF	TGTGCCAGCAGTCTGCGGACAGGAGCTAACTATGGCTACACCTTC
TRBV6-5	TRBJ1-2	-	-	CASSYSYRVENGYTF	TGTGCCAGCAGTTACTCCTACAGGGTGGAGAATGGCTACACCTTC
TRBV11-2	TRBJ1-1	-	-	CASGAEVTEAFF	TGTGCCAGCGGGGCGGAAGTCACTGAAGCTTTCTTT
TRBV18	TRBJ1-4	-	-	CASSPGATNEKLFF	TGTGCCAGCTCACCCGGAGCAACTAATGAAAAACTGTTTTTT
TRBV11-3	TRBJ2-5	-	TRBD1	CASSSGQGRAETQYF	TGTGCCAGCAGCTCCGGACAGGGGAGGGCAGAGACCCAGTACTTC
TRBV9	TRBJ2-1	-	TRBD2	CASSGTSGAFYNEQFF	TGTGCCAGCAGCGGGACTAGCGGCGCATTTTACAATGAGCAGTTCTTC
TRBV21-1	TRBJ2-7	once	-	CASWKGTGSEQYF	TGTGCCAGCTGGAAAGGGACAGGGAGCGAGCAGTACTTC
TRBV6-5	TRBJ1-1	-	-	CASTLTRTEAFF	TGTGCCAGCACTCTGACGAGGACTGAAGCTTTCTTT
TRBV5-1	TRBJ2-2	-	TRBD1	CASSLTGHPGELFF	TGCGCCAGCAGCCTGACAGGGCACCCCGGGGAGCTGTTTTTT
TRBV9	TRBJ1-1	-	-	CASSVVGGSEAFF	TGTGCCAGCAGCGTAGTGGGGGGTTCTGAAGCTTTCTTT
TRBV19	TRBJ1-5	-	-	CASSKRKGGDQPQHF	TGTGCCAGTAGTAAACGAAAAGGCGGGGATCAGCCCCAGCATTTT
TRBV5-1	TRBJ2-3	-	TRBD2	CASSLSSLAGVGDTQYF	TGCGCCAGCAGCTTGTCCTCGCTAGCGGGGGTTGGAGATACGCAGTATTTT
TRBV3-1/TRBV3-2	TRBJ2-5	few	-	CASSQAQGQETQYF	TGTGCCAGCAGCCAAGCCCAGGGCCAAGAGACCCAGTACTTC
TRBV30	TRBJ2-7	-	-	CAWSVQGGTYEQYF	TGTGCCTGGAGTGTACAGGGAGGGACGTACGAGCAGTACTTC
TRBV5-6	TRBJ1-2	-	-	CASISVGSYGYTF	TGTGCCAGCATCTCGGTAGGGAGCTATGGCTACACCTTC
TRBV10-1	TRBJ1-1	-	-	CASRTEPNTEAFF	TGCGCCAGCAGGACAGAACCGAACACTGAAGCTTTCTTT
TRBV19	TRBJ1-2	-	-	CASSPDSGQIPFSGYGYTF	TGTGCCAGTAGCCCCGACAGTGGCCAAATCCCATTTTCTGGCTATGGCTACACCTTC
TRBV7-9	TRBJ2-7	few	-	CASSLGGFSYEQYF	TGTGCCAGCAGCTTAGGAGGTTTCTCCTACGAGCAGTACTTC
TRBV18	TRBJ2-3	-	TRBD1	CASSPPGQGARDTQYF	TGTGCCAGCTCACCACCGGGACAGGGGGCGCGGGATACGCAGTATTTT
TRBV19	TRBJ2-2	-	-	CASSTNWGAGELFF	TGTGCCAGTAGCACCAATTGGGGCGCCGGGGAGCTGTTTTTT
TRBV5-6	TRBJ1-6	-	-	CASSLGQFIANSPLHF	TGTGCCAGCAGCTTGGGACAATTCATCGCCAATTCACCCCTCCACTTT
TRBV30	TRBJ2-5	-	TRBD1	CAWSNLTGLLETQYF	TGTGCCTGGAGCAATCTGACAGGGTTGCTCGAGACCCAGTACTTC
TRBV5-5	TRBJ2-3	-	TRBD1	CASSRGQGIYSTQYF	TGTGCCAGCAGTCGGGGACAGGGGATATATAGTACGCAGTATTTT
TRBV6-4	TRBJ2-7	-	-	CASSPPGEQYF	TGTGCCAGCAGCCCGCCGGGTGAGCAGTACTTC
TRBV5-1	TRBJ1-6	-	TRBD1	CASRNEAGGSPLHF	TGCGCCAGCAGAAATGAGGCAGGGGGTTCACCCCTCCACTTT
TRBV7-8	TRBJ2-2	-	-	CASSLDWRGGTNTGELFF	TGTGCCAGCAGCTTAGATTGGAGGGGAGGAACCAACACCGGGGAGCTGTTTTTT
TRBV5-1	TRBJ2-1	once	TRBD1	CASSLPGQGVNNEQFF	TGCGCCAGCAGTCTCCCGGGACAGGGGGTTAACAATGAGCAGTTCTTC